The clone carrying this T cell receptor (beta chain) was detected a few times. Its target is not known. Samples each yielded at least 5 micrograms of total RNA. With a J-beta primer mix and a sample-barcoded 5' primer, a second PCR ran roughly 6 to 12 cycles. TCRdb fed the 5' RACE reads into MiXCR, producing one record per CDR3 protein. The sample includes some 640,000 distinct CDR3 sequences, roughly 49% seen only once; the top ten take about 32%. The source of the sample is a study of blood T cells in healthy people across ages. Study-level points and caveats: It was held that the diversity estimates obtained from one million T cells were underestimates.

Input material: blood. This TCR was recovered from a woman aged 60 to 75 in good health.

For the CDR3, the DNA is TGCGCCAGCAGCTTCGGCAGGCCAAGATCCTACGAGCAGTACTTC. It translates to CASSFGRPRSYEQYF. The rearrangement joins TRBV5-1 to TRBJ2-7, with D hard to call. The V and J ends lost 2 bases and 1 base respectively, with 13 bases between them. The CDR3 contains 15 residues. The V gene's germline CDR1 is SGHRS and CDR2 YFSETQ.